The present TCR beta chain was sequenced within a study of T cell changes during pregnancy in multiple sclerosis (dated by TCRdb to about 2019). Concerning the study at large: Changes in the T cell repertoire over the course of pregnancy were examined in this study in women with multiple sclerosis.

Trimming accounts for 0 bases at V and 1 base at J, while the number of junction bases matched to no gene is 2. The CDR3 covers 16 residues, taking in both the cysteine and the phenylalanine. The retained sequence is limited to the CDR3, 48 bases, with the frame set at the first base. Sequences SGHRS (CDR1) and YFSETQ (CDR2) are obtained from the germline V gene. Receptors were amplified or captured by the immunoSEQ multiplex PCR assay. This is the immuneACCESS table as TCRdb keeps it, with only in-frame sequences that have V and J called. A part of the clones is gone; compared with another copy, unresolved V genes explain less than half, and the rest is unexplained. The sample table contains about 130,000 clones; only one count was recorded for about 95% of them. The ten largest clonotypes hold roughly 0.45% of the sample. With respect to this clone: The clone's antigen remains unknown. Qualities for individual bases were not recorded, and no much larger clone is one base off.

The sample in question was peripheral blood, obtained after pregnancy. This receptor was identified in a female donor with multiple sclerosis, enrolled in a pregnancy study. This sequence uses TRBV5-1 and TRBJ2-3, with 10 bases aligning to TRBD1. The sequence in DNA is TGCGCCAGCAGCTTGGTAGGGACAGGGGGCACAGATACGCAGTATTTT. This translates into CASSLVGTGGTDTQYF.